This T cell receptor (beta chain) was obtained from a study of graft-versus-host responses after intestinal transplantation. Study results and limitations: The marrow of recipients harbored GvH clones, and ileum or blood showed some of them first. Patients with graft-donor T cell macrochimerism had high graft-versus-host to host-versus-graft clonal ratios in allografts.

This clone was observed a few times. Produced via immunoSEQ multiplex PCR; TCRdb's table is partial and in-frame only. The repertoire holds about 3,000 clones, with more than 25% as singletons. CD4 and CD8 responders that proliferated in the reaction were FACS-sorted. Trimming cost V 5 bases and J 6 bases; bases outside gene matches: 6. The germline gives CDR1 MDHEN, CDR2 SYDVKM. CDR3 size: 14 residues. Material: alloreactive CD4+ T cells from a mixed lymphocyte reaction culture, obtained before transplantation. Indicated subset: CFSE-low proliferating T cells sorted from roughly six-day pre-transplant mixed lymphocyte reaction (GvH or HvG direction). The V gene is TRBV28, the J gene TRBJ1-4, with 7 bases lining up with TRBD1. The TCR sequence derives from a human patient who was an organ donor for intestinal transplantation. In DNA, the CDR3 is TGTGCCAGCAGTCAACAGGGGTTTTATGAAAAACTGTTTTTT. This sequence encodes CASSQQGFYEKLFF.